This TCR beta chain derives from a study of blood T cell repertoires in COVID-19. Overall study context: Nucleic acid was either cDNA or gDNA, and it came from T cells, B-cell-depleted T cells, or PBMCs.

V was trimmed by 5 bases and J by 9 bases, leaving 13 bases between them. The CDR3 has 12 amino acids. Per germline, CDR1 PRHDT and CDR2 FYEKMQ (reference sequence). In the authors' workflow: How many nucleated cells were present was estimated from reference gene primer amplification. The protocol was immunoSEQ multiplex PCR, while the TCRdb copy is restricted to in-frame clones and leaves out a portion. V and J calls and clone size come straight from that table; D and trimming were deduced from the DNA. This table holds hundreds of thousands of clones, 80% to 85% found once. The clonotype comes from a man aged 40-50 years who had been exposed to COVID-19. Source material: PBMCs or T cells enriched from blood (not recorded which). The gene calls are TRBV13 and TRBJ1-1; D is unclear. CDR3 in amino acids: CASSPGDKQAFF. In DNA, the CDR3 is TGTGCCAGCAGCCCCGGCGACAAACAAGCTTTCTTT.